This TCR beta chain was retrieved from a study of cytomegalovirus exposure and HLA in healthy donors. Study summary: Across under 450 genotyped donors, about 81% landed in the Caucasian-associated ancestry cluster. Findings and caveats of the study: Within an earlier analysis, most TCR beta V segments proved productive either about 90% or about 30% of the time. Most likely, a cluster of highly shared sequence variants arose as a sequencing artifact.

The primer mix had 60 Vbeta and 13 Jbeta primers. Using immunoSEQ multiplex PCR, the repertoire was profiled, and TCRdb retains in-frame clones only, with some absent. Altogether tens of thousands of clones are present, roughly 80% being singletons, with the ten largest covering approximately 24%. Between the trimmed V and J ends, which lost 4 bases and 0 bases, there was a span of 20 bases. The CDR3 covers 19 residues. Germline CDR1 SGHDT, CDR2 YYEEEE. The donors, nominally healthy at sampling, likely had unrecorded immune exposures. This clone appeared a few times. Antigen unknown. The source is a woman aged 40 to 50 in good health and CMV-seropositive. Sequencing was performed on PBMCs. The rearrangement joins TRBV5-6 to TRBJ2-6, with D possibly being TRBD1 (6 bases). The CDR3 sequence: CASSRGLTGVLSGANVLTF. The CDR3 nucleotides read TGTGCCAGCAGCCGAGGATTGACAGGCGTCCTCTCTGGGGCCAACGTCCTGACTTTC.